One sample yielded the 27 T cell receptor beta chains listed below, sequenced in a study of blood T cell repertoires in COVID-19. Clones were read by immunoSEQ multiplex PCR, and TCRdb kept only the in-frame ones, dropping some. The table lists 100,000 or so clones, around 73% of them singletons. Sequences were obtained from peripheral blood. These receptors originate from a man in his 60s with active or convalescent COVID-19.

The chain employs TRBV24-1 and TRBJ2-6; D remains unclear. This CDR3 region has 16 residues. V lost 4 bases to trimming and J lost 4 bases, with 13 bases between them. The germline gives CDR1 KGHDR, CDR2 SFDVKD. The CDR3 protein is CATSDPGSQGANVLTF. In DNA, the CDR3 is TGTGCCACCAGTGACCCCGGGTCCCAAGGGGCCAACGTCCTGACTTTC.

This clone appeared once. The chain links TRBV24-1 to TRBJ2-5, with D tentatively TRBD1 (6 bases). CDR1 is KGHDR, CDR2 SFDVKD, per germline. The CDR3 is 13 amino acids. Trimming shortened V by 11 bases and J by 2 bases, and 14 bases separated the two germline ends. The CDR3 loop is CASSTGSQETQYF. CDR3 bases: TGTGCCAGTTCGACAGGATCACAAGAGACCCAGTACTTC.

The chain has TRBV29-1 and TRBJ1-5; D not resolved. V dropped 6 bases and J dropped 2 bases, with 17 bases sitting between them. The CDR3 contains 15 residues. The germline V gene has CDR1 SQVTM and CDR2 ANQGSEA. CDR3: CSVADGVLGNQPQHF. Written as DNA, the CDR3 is TGCAGCGTGGCAGACGGCGTTCTAGGCAATCAGCCCCAGCATTTT.

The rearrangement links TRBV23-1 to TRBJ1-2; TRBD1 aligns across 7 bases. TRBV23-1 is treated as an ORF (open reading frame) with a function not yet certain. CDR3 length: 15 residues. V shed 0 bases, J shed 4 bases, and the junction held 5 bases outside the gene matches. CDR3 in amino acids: CASSQSPQGFYGYTF. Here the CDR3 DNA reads TGCGCCAGCAGTCAATCCCCACAGGGGTTCTATGGCTACACCTTC.

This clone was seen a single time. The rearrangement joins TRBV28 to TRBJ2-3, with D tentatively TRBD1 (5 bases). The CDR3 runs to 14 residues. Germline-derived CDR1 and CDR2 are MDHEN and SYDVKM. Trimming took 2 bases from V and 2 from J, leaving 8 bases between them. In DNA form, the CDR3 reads TGTGCCAGCAGTTTACAGGGTAACACAGATACGCAGTATTTT. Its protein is CASSLQGNTDTQYF.

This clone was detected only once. The CDR3 sequence: CASSPRGLGSGANVLTF. The CDR3 coding sequence is TGTGCCAGCAGCCCCAGGGGGCTAGGGTCTGGGGCCAACGTCCTGACTTTC. This chain links TRBV11-2 with TRBJ2-6; 8 bases line up with TRBD1. V dropped 5 bases and J dropped 1; count of bases not matched to a gene: 7. The germline CDR1 and CDR2 sequences are SGHAT and FQNNGV. This CDR3 is 17 amino acids long.

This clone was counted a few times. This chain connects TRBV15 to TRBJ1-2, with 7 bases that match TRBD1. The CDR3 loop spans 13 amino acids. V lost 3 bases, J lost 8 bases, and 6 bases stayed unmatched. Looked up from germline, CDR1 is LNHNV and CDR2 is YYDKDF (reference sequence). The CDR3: CATSRGDSEGYTF. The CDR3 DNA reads TGTGCCACCAGCAGGGGGGACAGCGAGGGCTACACCTTC.

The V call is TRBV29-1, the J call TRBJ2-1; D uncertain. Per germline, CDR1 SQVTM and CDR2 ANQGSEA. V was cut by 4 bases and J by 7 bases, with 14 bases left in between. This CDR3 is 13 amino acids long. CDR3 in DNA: TGCAGCGTTGTTCTCCCTGGCTGGAATGAGCAGTTCTTC. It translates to CSVVLPGWNEQFF.

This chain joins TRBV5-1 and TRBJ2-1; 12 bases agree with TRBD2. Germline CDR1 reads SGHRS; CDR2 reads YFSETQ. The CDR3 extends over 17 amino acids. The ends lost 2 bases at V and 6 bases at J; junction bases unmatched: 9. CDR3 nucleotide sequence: TGCGCCAGCAGCTTTGGTCCGGGACTAGCGGGCCGCAATGAGCAGTTCTTC. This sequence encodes CASSFGPGLAGRNEQFF. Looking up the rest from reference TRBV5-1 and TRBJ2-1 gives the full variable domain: KAGVTQTPRYLIKTRGQQVTLSCSPISGHRSVSWYQQTPGQGLQFLFEYFSETQRNKGNFPGRFSGRQFSNSRSEMNVSTLELGDSALYLCASSFGPGLAGRNEQFFGPGTRLTVL.

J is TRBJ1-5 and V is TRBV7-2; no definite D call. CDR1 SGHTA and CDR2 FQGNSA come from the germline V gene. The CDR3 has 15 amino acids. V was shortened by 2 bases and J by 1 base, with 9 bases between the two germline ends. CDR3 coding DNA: TGTGCCAGCAGCTTATCCAGGATCAGCAATCAGCCCCAGCATTTT. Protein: CASSLSRISNQPQHF.

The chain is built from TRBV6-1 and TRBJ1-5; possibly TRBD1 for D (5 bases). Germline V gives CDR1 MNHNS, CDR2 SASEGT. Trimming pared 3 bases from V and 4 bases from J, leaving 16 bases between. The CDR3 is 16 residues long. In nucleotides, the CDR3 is TGTGCCAGCAGTGACGGCGTGCAGGGCGGAAATCAGCCCCAGCATTTT. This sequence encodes CASSDGVQGGNQPQHF.

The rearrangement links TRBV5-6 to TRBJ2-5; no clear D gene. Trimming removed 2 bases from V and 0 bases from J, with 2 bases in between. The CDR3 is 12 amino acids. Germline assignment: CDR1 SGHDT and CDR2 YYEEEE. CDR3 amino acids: CASSFYQETQYF. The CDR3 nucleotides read TGTGCCAGCAGCTTCTACCAAGAGACCCAGTACTTC.

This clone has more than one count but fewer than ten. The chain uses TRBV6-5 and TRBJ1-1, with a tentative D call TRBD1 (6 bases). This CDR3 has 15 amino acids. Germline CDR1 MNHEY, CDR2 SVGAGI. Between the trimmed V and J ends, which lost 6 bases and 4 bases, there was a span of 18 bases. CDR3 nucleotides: TGTGCCAGCAGAACGGGGGGCTTTCAGGGCACTGAAGCTTTCTTT. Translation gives CASRTGGFQGTEAFF.

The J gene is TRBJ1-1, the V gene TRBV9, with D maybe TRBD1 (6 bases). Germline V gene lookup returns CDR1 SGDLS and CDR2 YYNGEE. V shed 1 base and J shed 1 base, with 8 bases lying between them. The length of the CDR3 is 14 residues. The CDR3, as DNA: TGTGCCAGCAGCGTACAGGACAGGAACACTGAAGCTTTCTTT. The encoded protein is CASSVQDRNTEAFF.

The CDR3 DNA reads as TGTGCCAGCTCATCGGGACAGTCTAACACTGAAGCTTTCTTT. This gives the protein CASSSGQSNTEAFF. The V gene is TRBV18, the J gene TRBJ1-1, with 7 nucleotides matching TRBD1. The CDR3 runs 14 residues. Germline values: CDR1 KGHSH, CDR2 LQKENI. The V gene end was trimmed by 5 bases and the J gene end by 2 bases; junction bases not matched to a gene: 5.

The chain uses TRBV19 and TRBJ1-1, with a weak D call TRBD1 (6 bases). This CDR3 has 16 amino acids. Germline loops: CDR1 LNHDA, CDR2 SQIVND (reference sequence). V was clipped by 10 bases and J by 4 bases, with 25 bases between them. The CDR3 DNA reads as TGTGCCACTACCCAAGGGACAACTCCATCGGGCACTGAAGCTTTCTTT. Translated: CATTQGTTPSGTEAFF.

The CDR3 protein is CASSLVGTSGYEQYF. The CDR3 nucleotides read TGTGCCAGCAGCTTGGTTGGGACTAGCGGTTACGAGCAGTACTTC. The chain is built from TRBV5-5 and TRBJ2-7, with 11 bases matching TRBD2. The ends lost 0 bases at V and 4 bases at J; junction bases unmatched: 3. Germline V lookup: CDR1 SGHKS, CDR2 YYEKEE (reference sequence). CDR3 length equals 15 residues.

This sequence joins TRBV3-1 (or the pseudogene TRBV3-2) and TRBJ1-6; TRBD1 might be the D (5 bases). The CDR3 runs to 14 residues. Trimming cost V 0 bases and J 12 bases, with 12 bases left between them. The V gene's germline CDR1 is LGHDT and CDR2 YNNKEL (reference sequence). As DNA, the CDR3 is TGTGCCAGCAGCCAAGACCAGGTGGGGCAACCCCTCCACTTT. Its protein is CASSQDQVGQPLHF.

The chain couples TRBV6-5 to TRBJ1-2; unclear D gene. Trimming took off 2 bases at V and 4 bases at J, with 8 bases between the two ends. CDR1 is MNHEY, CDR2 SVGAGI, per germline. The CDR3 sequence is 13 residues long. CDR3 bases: TGTGCCAGCAGTTACCGCGGGCGCTATGGCTACACCTTC. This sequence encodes CASSYRGRYGYTF.

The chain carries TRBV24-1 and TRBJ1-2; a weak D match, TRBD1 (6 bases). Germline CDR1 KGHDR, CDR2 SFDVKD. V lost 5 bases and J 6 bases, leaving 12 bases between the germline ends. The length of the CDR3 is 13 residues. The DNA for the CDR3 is TGTGCCACCAGTGTGCAGGGGTCGGATGGCTACACCTTC. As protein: CATSVQGSDGYTF.

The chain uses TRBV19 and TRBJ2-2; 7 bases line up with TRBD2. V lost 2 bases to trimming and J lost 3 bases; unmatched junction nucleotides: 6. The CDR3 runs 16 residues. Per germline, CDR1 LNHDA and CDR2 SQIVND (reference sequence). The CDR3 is CASSIRGGTYTGELFF. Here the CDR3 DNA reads TGTGCCAGTAGTATACGGGGAGGGACCTACACCGGGGAGCTGTTTTTT.

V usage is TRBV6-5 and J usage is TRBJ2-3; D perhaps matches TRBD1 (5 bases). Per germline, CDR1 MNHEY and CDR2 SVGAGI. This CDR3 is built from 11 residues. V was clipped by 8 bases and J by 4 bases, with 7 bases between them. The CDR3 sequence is CASGRADTQYF. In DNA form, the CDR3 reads TGTGCCAGCGGCAGGGCAGATACGCAGTATTTT.

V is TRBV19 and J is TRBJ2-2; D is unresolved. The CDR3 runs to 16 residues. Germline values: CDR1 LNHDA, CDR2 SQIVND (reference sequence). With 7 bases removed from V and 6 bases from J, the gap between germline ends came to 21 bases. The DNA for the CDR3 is TGTGCCAGTAACTTAGGAGAGTTTCACGTCCCCGGGGAGCTGTTTTTT. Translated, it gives CASNLGEFHVPGELFF.

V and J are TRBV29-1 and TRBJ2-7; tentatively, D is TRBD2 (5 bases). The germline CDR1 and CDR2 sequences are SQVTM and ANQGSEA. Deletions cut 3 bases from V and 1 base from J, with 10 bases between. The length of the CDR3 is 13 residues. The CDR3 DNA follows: TGCAGCGTTGAGCTAGCAGATTCCTACGAGCAGTACTTC. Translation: CSVELADSYEQYF.

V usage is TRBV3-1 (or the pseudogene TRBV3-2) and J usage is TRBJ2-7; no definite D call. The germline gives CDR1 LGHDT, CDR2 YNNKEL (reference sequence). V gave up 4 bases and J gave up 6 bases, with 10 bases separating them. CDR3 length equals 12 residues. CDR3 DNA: TGTGCCAGCAGCCCCAGGCTGGGCGAGCAGTACTTC. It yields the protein CASSPRLGEQYF.

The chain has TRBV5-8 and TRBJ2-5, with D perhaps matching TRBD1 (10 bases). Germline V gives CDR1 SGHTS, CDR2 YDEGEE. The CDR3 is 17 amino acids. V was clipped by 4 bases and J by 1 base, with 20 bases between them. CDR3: CASSKRGDRGPQETQYF. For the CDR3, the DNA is TGTGCCAGCAGCAAGCGGGGGGACAGGGGACCCCAAGAGACCCAGTACTTC. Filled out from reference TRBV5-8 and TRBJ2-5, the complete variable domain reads EAGVTQSPTHLIKTRGQQATLRCSPISGHTSVYWYQQALGLGLQFLLWYDEGEERNRGNFPPRFSGRQFPNYSSELNVNALELEDSALYLCASSKRGDRGPQETQYFGPGTRLLVL.

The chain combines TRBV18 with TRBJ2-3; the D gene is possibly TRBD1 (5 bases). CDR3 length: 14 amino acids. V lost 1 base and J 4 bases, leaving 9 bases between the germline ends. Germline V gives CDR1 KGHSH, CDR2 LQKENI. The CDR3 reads CASSPRQWSDTQYF. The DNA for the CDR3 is TGTGCCAGCTCACCACGACAGTGGTCAGATACGCAGTATTTT.